This T cell receptor beta chain originates from a study of T-cell memory formation after mild COVID-19 (dated by TCRdb to about 2021). Turning to the overall study: TCR sequence clusters from the two donors were largely donor specific. Two young, previously healthy adult volunteers made up the cohort, one male and one female. In a couple of donors, T-cell clones that expanded and contracted after mild COVID-19 were tracked by sequencing TCRalpha and TCRbeta repertoires over time.

Sequencing used an Illumina NovaSeq 6000. cDNA libraries for TCRalpha and TCRbeta were prepared by 5'RACE using constant-segment primers, with sample barcodes and unique molecular identifiers added. Trizol reagent was used to extract RNA from every sample. Library amplification was performed in two PCR steps, and a second sample barcode and Illumina TruSeq adapters were introduced in the second step. Libraries were sequenced on an Illumina NovaSeq with 2 x 150 bp paired-end reads. The source study handled its data this way. With migec v1.2.7, reads were demultiplexed and then collapsed into UMI-guided consensus sequences. Using mixcr v2.1.11, UMI consensuses were aligned to TRA and TRB V and J templates and then assembled into clonotypes. Clonotypes were classified as expanded or contracted when called significant by both edgeR and NoisET, with noise models trained on biological replicates. edgeR calls used a false discovery rate-adjusted p below 0.01 and a log2 fold-change threshold of 1. As an exploratory analysis of dynamics, max-normalized trajectories of the 1000 most abundant clonotypes were examined by PCA with hierarchical clustering. Each responding clone was given a CD4 or CD8 phenotype based on the CD4+ and CD8+ repertoires, which had been sequenced separately. The public reads were reprocessed in TCRdb via fastp at Q25 and MiXCR, keeping in-frame beta chains. Each entry is one CDR3 protein sequence, shown with its most common DNA and genes. TCRdb, rather than the study authors, made the V and J calls. For this sample there are 190,000 or so distinct CDR3 sequences; about a fifth appear just once. About 23% of the sample rests with the top ten.

This clonotype has more than one count but fewer than ten. Its recognized antigen is unknown. The sample holds no much larger clone one base away, and base qualities are not on file. Points the paper makes about the study in general: Only a couple of mild cases were covered in the study, and larger cohorts including severe cases with pre-infection samples were considered necessary. Clones contracting from day 15 to 85 had balanced CD4/CD8 phenotypes, while a second wave expanding from day 15 to 37 was biased towards CD4+. The detection of some responding clones in pre-infection memory suggests that pre-existing cross-reactive memory T cells joined the SARS-CoV-2 response. SARS-CoV-2 specificity of the second-wave clones peaking on day 37 was not confirmed. Contracting CD4+ clones were found mainly in CM and EM memory subsets, while CD8+ clones were enriched in EMRA.

CDR1 and CDR2 (SQVTM, ANQGSEA) derive from the germline V gene. The CDR3 measures 13 amino acids from cysteine to phenylalanine. Of the read, only the CDR3 DNA is kept; its 39 bases are in frame from base 1. V is pared back by 6 bases and J by 4 bases, with 16 bases lying between the germline termini. PBMCs were isolated by Ficoll-Paque density gradient centrifugation. The chain employs TRBV29-1 and TRBJ2-7; the D segment could be TRBD2, given 5 matching bases. This receptor was obtained from an adult woman who had mild COVID-19 (a few samples of this study predate the infection). The sample titles of this study are shuffled in the database, so cell type and time point are left out; the donor was told from shared clones. The source material was PBMCs or a T cell subset sorted from them (not recorded which). The DNA reads TGCAGCGTATTGGCCGTAGAGGGTTACGAGCAGTACTTC. Translation gives CSVLAVEGYEQYF.